This T cell receptor beta chain came from a study of T-cell reconstitution after alpha-beta-depleted transplantation in children. This sample's TCRbeta library carried unique molecular identifier barcodes. TCRdb ran MiXCR on the PCR reads and lists one entry per CDR3 protein. Of about 400,000 distinct CDR3 sequences detected, around 21% appear once; the ten largest clones hold 3.8%. This clonotype came up a few times. The germline gives CDR1 SGHAT, CDR2 FQNNGV. Trimming took 3 bases from V and 6 from J, leaving 9 bases between them. This CDR3 has 13 residues. The V and J genes are TRBV11-2 and TRBJ2-1; no firm D call. Material: PBMCs from the stem cell graft donor, obtained from the stem cell graft. The sequence came from a human donor who donated a stem cell graft to a child with acute myeloid leukemia. CDR3 sequence: CASSFSGLNEQFF. CDR3 coding DNA: TGTGCCAGCAGCTTTTCCGGTCTCAATGAGCAGTTCTTC. Based on the CDR3 plus reference TRBV11-2 and TRBJ2-1, the full variable domain is EAGVAQSPRYKIIEKRQSVAFWCNPISGHATLYWYQQILGQGPKLLIQFQNNGVVDDSQLPKDRFSAERLKGVDSTLKIQPAKLEDSAVYLCASSFSGLNEQFFGPGTRLTVL.